These 25 T cell receptor beta chains share one sample of origin, sequenced in a study of PD-L1 blockade in urothelial cancer. TCRdb's copy holds only in-frame clones and misses some; the assay was immunoSEQ multiplex PCR. The sample yields about 84,000 clones, around 76% seen once. Sequenced here: PBMCs, sampled around atezolizumab (anti-PD-L1) treatment. The receptor set was obtained from a man between 65 and 85 years old with urothelial cancer.

There are a few counts of this clone. The rearrangement uses TRBV5-1 and TRBJ1-1, with D unresolved. This CDR3 is built from 14 residues. CDR1 is SGHRS, CDR2 YFSETQ, per germline. Trimming cost V 5 bases and J 1 base, with 12 bases left between them. In DNA, the CDR3 is TGCGCCAGCAGAGCCCGGGTTGCGAACACTGAAGCTTTCTTT. Its protein is CASRARVANTEAFF.

The chain links TRBV10-2 to TRBJ1-6, with TRBD1 matching 10 bases. The CDR3 consists of 18 residues. Germline V gene data show CDR1 as WSHSY and CDR2 as SAAADI. Germline trimming cut 6 bases from V and 7 bases from J; bases unmatched to any gene: 15. The CDR3 is CASSHPITGTGVNSPLHF. CDR3 nucleotides: TGCGCCAGCAGCCACCCCATCACCGGGACAGGGGTGAATTCACCCCTCCACTTT.

V is TRBV10-3 and J is TRBJ1-6; tentative D call: TRBD1 (5 bases). CDR1 and CDR2 (germline): ENHRY, SYGVKD. The CDR3 extends over 13 amino acids. V shed 6 bases and J shed 11 bases, with 14 bases lying between them. CDR3 protein: CAIRSETDTPLHF. CDR3 DNA: TGTGCCATCAGGTCCGAGACAGACACACCCCTCCACTTT.

The chain is built from TRBV30 and TRBJ2-2, with 9 nucleotides matching TRBD2. CDR3 length: 19 residues. Losses at the gene ends were 0 bases for V and 6 bases for J; bases not matched to a gene: 17. The germline V gene encodes CDR1 GTSNPN and CDR2 SVGIG (reference sequence). In DNA form, the CDR3 reads TGTGCCTGGAGTGTAGAGTATAGTTTAACGGGACTAGCCCCCGGGGAGCTGTTTTTT. Translated: CAWSVEYSLTGLAPGELFF. Full variable domain (missing parts from reference TRBV30 and TRBJ2-2): SQTIHQWPATLVQPVGSPLSLECTVEGTSNPNLYWYRQAAGRGLQLLFYSVGIGQISSEVPQNLSASRPQDRQFILSSKKLLLSDSGFYLCAWSVEYSLTGLAPGELFFGEGSRLTVL.

The rearrangement joins TRBV23-1 to TRBJ1-2; no clear D gene. TRBV23-1 has ORF status, its function being uncertain. The CDR3 loop spans 14 amino acids. V lost 3 bases and J lost 1, with 9 bases in between. CDR3 in DNA: TGCGCCAGCAGTCAGTTCAGTTTTAACTATGGCTACACCTTC. It translates to CASSQFSFNYGYTF.

This rearrangement joins TRBV29-1 to TRBJ2-7, with 11 nucleotides matching TRBD2. Germline loops: CDR1 SQVTM, CDR2 ANQGSEA. The CDR3 runs to 14 residues. Germline trimming cut 4 bases from V and 1 base from J; bases unmatched to any gene: 3. The CDR3 DNA follows: TGCAGCGTTGGGACTAGCGGGCTTTCCTACGAGCAGTACTTC. As protein: CSVGTSGLSYEQYF.

The chain employs TRBV5-1 and TRBJ2-1, with 8 bases fitting TRBD2. The germline V gene encodes CDR1 SGHRS and CDR2 YFSETQ. The V gene end was trimmed by 2 bases and the J gene end by 7 bases; junction bases not matched to a gene: 11. CDR3 size: 16 residues. The DNA for the CDR3 is TGCGCCAGCAGCTTCCGAATCTTGGCGGGGGGTAATGAGCAGTTCTTC. Amino acids: CASSFRILAGGNEQFF.

The rearrangement joins TRBV5-1 to TRBJ2-1, with a weak D call TRBD2 (6 bases). This CDR3 contains 15 residues. CDR1 SGHRS and CDR2 YFSETQ come from the germline V gene. Trimming took off 4 bases at V and 0 bases at J, with 11 bases between the two ends. DNA of the CDR3: TGCGCCAGCAGCCCCGGGAGCCTCTCCTACAATGAGCAGTTCTTC. Translation: CASSPGSLSYNEQFF.

This chain uses TRBV7-2 with TRBJ2-3; 9 bases are shared with TRBD2. This CDR3 contains 15 residues. The junction had 4 bases not matched to a gene; V was cut back by 6 bases and J by 0 bases. Germline CDR1 reads SGHTA; CDR2 reads FQGNSA. CDR3 amino acids: CASRLAGLSTDTQYF. CDR3 nucleotides: TGTGCCAGCAGACTAGCGGGCCTTAGCACAGATACGCAGTATTTT.

CDR3 in DNA: TGCGCCAGCAGAGGACTAGCGGGGCTGGGAGATACGCAGTATTTT. It is translated as CASRGLAGLGDTQYF. The V call is TRBV10-2, the J call TRBJ2-3; 12 nucleotides line up with TRBD2. There are 15 residues in the CDR3. V was clipped by 6 bases and J by 5 bases; unmatched bases: 6. The V gene's germline CDR1 is WSHSY and CDR2 SAAADI.

This clone was recorded once. This sequence joins TRBV9 and TRBJ1-2; D unclear. Germline CDR1 SGDLS, CDR2 YYNGEE. Trimming cost V 0 bases and J 7 bases, with 10 bases left between them. CDR3 length equals 13 residues. The CDR3 region is CASSVDQSGGYTF. CDR3 DNA: TGTGCCAGCAGCGTAGATCAGTCTGGTGGCTACACCTTC. Using reference TRBV9 and TRBJ1-2 for the parts outside the CDR3, the full variable domain is DSGVTQTPKHLITATGQRVTLRCSPRSGDLSVYWYQQSLDQGLQFLIQYYNGEERAKGNILERFSAQQFPDLHSELNLSSLELGDSALYFCASSVDQSGGYTFGSGTRLTVV.

The CDR3 here is CASTRNPGRAETQYF. The DNA of the CDR3 is TGTGCCAGCACCCGTAACCCCGGGAGGGCGGAGACCCAGTACTTC. V and J are TRBV6-5 and TRBJ2-5; 8 bases agree with TRBD2. The CDR3 has 15 residues. V gave up 7 bases and J gave up 5 bases; unmatched junction bases: 12. Germline CDR1 and CDR2: MNHEY and SVGAGI.

The chain carries TRBV10-2 and TRBJ2-3; 11 bases fit TRBD2. The germline CDR1 and CDR2 sequences are WSHSY and SAAADI. This CDR3 has 17 amino acids. With 7 bases clipped from V and 1 base from J, the junction kept 10 bases outside the gene matches. The CDR3 DNA sequence: TGCGCCAGCAAGAGTAGCGGGAGGGTCGGTGGCACAGATACGCAGTATTTT. Translated: CASKSSGRVGGTDTQYF.

The genes are TRBV7-2 and TRBJ2-4; 11 nucleotides match TRBD2. Germline V CDR1 and CDR2: SGHTA, FQGNSA. The CDR3 extends over 15 amino acids. With V trimmed by 5 bases and J by 6 bases, 6 bases remained unmatched. The CDR3 reads CASSPPGLAANIQYF. CDR3 nucleotides: TGTGCCAGCAGCCCCCCGGGACTAGCGGCAAACATTCAGTACTTC.

The chain is built from TRBV11-3 and TRBJ2-1; 14 nucleotides match TRBD2. Per the germline V gene, CDR1 is SGHNT and CDR2 is YENEEA. CDR3 length equals 15 residues. V lost 1 base and J lost 8; bases outside the gene matches: 1. The CDR3 DNA reads as TGTGCCAGCAGCTTAGGACTAGCGGGGGGGGATGAGCAGTTCTTC. Residues: CASSLGLAGGDEQFF.

The rearrangement uses TRBV30 and TRBJ2-5, with D possibly TRBD2 on 5 matching bases. Trimming shortened V by 4 bases and J by 7 bases, and 16 bases separated the two germline ends. Germline V lookup: CDR1 GTSNPN, CDR2 SVGIG (reference sequence). CDR3 length: 13 residues. DNA for the CDR3: TGTGCCTGGACAGCGGAGGCGTCGGCGACCCAGTACTTC. It yields the protein CAWTAEASATQYF. The whole variable domain, remainder taken from reference TRBV30 and TRBJ2-5, is SQTIHQWPATLVQPVGSPLSLECTVEGTSNPNLYWYRQAAGRGLQLLFYSVGIGQISSEVPQNLSASRPQDRQFILSSKKLLLSDSGFYLCAWTAEASATQYFGPGTRLLVL.

The V call is TRBV19, the J call TRBJ2-7, with TRBD1 identical over 8 bases. Germline assignment: CDR1 LNHDA and CDR2 SQIVND (reference sequence). This CDR3 region has 14 residues. Trimming cost V 5 bases and J 2 bases; bases outside gene matches: 5. The CDR3 region is CASSFGQGPYEQYF. CDR3 sequence (DNA): TGTGCCAGTAGTTTCGGACAGGGACCCTACGAGCAGTACTTC.

This chain uses TRBV19 with TRBJ2-2; no reliable D call. Trimming left V 3 bases short and J 2 bases short, with 7 bases between. The CDR3 is made up of 14 amino acids. Germline lookup yields CDR1 LNHDA and CDR2 SQIVND (reference sequence). CDR3 bases: TGTGCCAGTAGTATCACAGCCAACACCGGGGAGCTGTTTTTT. It yields the protein CASSITANTGELFF.

This chain uses TRBV18 with TRBJ2-3; 7 nucleotides match TRBD2. Trimming took 2 bases from V and 5 from J; bases not matched to a gene: 1. The CDR3 runs 13 residues. Germline V gives CDR1 KGHSH, CDR2 LQKENI. The CDR3 DNA follows: TGTGCCAGCTCACCAGCTAGCGGAGATACGCAGTATTTT. Encoded protein: CASSPASGDTQYF.

The rearrangement uses TRBV11-2 and TRBJ2-1; 9 bases align to TRBD1. The V segment lost 5 bases and the J segment 15 bases; nucleotides outside the gene matches: 5. CDR3 length: 11 residues. CDR1 and CDR2 (germline): SGHAT, FQNNGV. The CDR3 region has the DNA TGTGCCAGCAGCCCTCGGGACAGGGCGTTCTTC. Translating gives CASSPRDRAFF. The variable domain in full, completed from reference TRBV11-2 and TRBJ2-1, reads EAGVAQSPRYKIIEKRQSVAFWCNPISGHATLYWYQQILGQGPKLLIQFQNNGVVDDSQLPKDRFSAERLKGVDSTLKIQPAKLEDSAVYLCASSPRDRAFFGPGTRLTVL.

The chain has TRBV28 and TRBJ1-1; 8 bases match TRBD1. The trim removed 2 bases at V and 2 bases at J, leaving 1 base unmatched. From germline, CDR1 is MDHEN and CDR2 SYDVKM. The CDR3 totals 14 residues. The CDR3 loop reads CASSLGTGNTEAFF. As DNA, the CDR3 is TGTGCCAGCAGTTTAGGGACAGGAAACACTGAAGCTTTCTTT.

The rearrangement uses TRBV5-4 and TRBJ1-2, with TRBD1 identical over 7 bases. J gave up 6 bases and V 0 bases, and 5 bases lay outside the gene matches. The CDR3 extends over 14 amino acids. CDR1 SGHNT and CDR2 YYREEE come from the germline V gene (reference sequence). In DNA form, the CDR3 reads TGTGCCAGCAGCTTGGCGGCAGGGGGAGATGGCTACACCTTC. Translated: CASSLAAGGDGYTF.

This chain uses TRBV10-2 with TRBJ2-3; TRBD2 aligns across 15 bases. Germline V CDR1 and CDR2: WSHSY, SAAADI. The CDR3 extends over 15 amino acids. Trimming took 2 bases from V and 6 from J; bases not matched to a gene: 0. CDR3 residues: CASSEGTSGGDTQYF. CDR3 coding DNA: TGCGCCAGCAGTGAGGGGACTAGCGGGGGGGATACGCAGTATTTT.

This chain links TRBV6-5 with TRBJ1-1; tentative D call: TRBD1 (6 bases). CDR3 length: 13 amino acids. V dropped 7 bases and J dropped 9 bases, with 18 bases sitting between them. The germline gives CDR1 MNHEY, CDR2 SVGAGI. The CDR3: CASTTGLWGQAFF. The CDR3 nucleotides are TGTGCCAGCACCACAGGCCTTTGGGGGCAAGCTTTCTTT.

The chain is built from TRBV6-6 and TRBJ2-5; 7 bases align to TRBD2. CDR3 length: 14 residues. CDR1 MNHNY and CDR2 SVGAGI come from the germline V gene (reference sequence). V dropped 4 bases and J dropped 5; count of bases not matched to a gene: 7. Here the CDR3 reads CASSWGGRRETQYF. CDR3 nucleotide sequence: TGTGCCAGCAGTTGGGGAGGGAGGAGGGAGACCCAGTACTTC.